Here is one TCR beta chain with its context. This clone has only one observation. Its antigen specificity is not known. No qualities accompany the bases; no much larger clone lies one base away. Enrolling through a virtual design, the prospective study's participants ranged in age from about 18 to 100 years and lived across about two dozen United States geographic areas. To assign participants to cohorts, the prospective study relied on clinical history that participants themselves reported in a screening survey and a study questionnaire. ImmuneRACE Cohort 3 recovered participants were defined by two consecutive negative NP/OP PCR tests, healthcare professional clearance, or symptom resolution. In the prospective study, whole blood, serum and a nasopharyngeal or oropharyngeal swab were collected from each participant by mobile phlebotomists. Participants in the prospective study had the option to provide additional blood draws and questionnaires over a 2-month period. Before DNA extraction, blood samples from the prospective study were shipped at room temperature or frozen.

This sample stems from a study of blood T cell repertoires in COVID-19 (dated by TCRdb to the early 2020s). Regarding the research as a whole: Samples from collaborators originated in the United States, Italy and Spain and spanned both the acute and convalescent phases of COVID-19. The prospective study material was composed of cDNA or gDNA derived from T cells, B-cell-depleted T cells, or PBMCs. Sample metadata almost always included a de-identified subject ID, COVID-19 status, age in years and sex. Subjects who had been exposed to COVID-19, were actively infected with it, or had recovered from it provided the deeply sampled blood TCRbeta repertoires that made up the dataset. Samples came from the ongoing ImmuneRACE study (first 160 participants) plus 1,254 subjects from 6 global collaborators. Where available, HLA class I and class II types were taken from metadata supplied by the sample provider and were not determined by assay-based typing. The repertoires were released in a freely available public database meant as a resource for research on the immune response to SARS-CoV-2.

TCRbeta CDR3 regions were amplified from genomic DNA by means of the immunoSEQ Assay, a bias-controlled multiplex PCR. The authors' analysis ran thus. Within the assay, amplification of reference gene primers was used to estimate how many nucleated cells each sample contained. To quantify the absolute abundance of each unique TCRbeta CDR3 rearrangement, sequence reads were collapsed and filtered. For each sample, productive Simpson clonality was calculated as the square root of Simpson's diversity index across productive rearrangements. TCRdb provides this immuneACCESS table in a form limited to in-frame rearrangements. Some clones are lacking; in checked studies, under half of them reflect an unresolved V gene, and why the rest are absent is not known. V and J calls and clone size come straight from that table; D and trimming were deduced from the DNA. This sample lists some 340,000 clones; around 87% were detected once. The ten most abundant clones make up less than 6% of the sample.

CDR1 SGHTA and CDR2 FQGNSA were looked up in the germline V gene. The CDR3 sequence holds 13 residues, the cysteine and phenylalanine included. Kept here is only the CDR3 DNA, which spans 39 bases and is read in frame from base 1. Clipping removes 5 bases from V and 3 bases from J, with 2 as the unmatched junction base count. Here is what the overall study found, with its caveats: Clinical and demographic metadata were provided uncurated, with the amount varying by source and participant.

The chain links TRBV7-2 with TRBJ2-7; the junction holds 9 bases that match TRBD1. The clonotype comes from a woman in her thirties who had recovered from COVID-19. Sample: PBMCs or T cells enriched from blood (not recorded which). The CDR3 here reads CASSRQGGYEQYF. At the DNA level, the sequence is TGTGCCAGCAGCAGACAGGGGGGCTACGAGCAGTACTTC. The CDR3 plus the reference TRBV7-2 and TRBJ2-7 genes for the other parts give the full variable domain: GAGVSQSPSNKVTEKGKDVELRCDPISGHTALYWYRQSLGQGLEFLIYFQGNSAPDKSGLPSDRFSAERTGGSVSTLTIQRTQQEDSAVYLCASSRQGGYEQYFGPGTRLTVT.